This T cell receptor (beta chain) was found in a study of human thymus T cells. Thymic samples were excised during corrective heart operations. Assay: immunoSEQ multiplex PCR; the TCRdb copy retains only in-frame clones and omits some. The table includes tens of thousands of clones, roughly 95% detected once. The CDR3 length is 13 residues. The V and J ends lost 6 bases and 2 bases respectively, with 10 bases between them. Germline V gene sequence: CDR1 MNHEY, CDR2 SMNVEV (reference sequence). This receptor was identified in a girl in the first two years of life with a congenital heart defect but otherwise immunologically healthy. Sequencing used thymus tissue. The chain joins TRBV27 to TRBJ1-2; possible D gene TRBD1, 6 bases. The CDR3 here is CASRVDRNYGYTF. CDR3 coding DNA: TGTGCCAGCAGGGTTGACAGGAACTATGGCTACACCTTC.